One sample yielded the 27 T cell receptor beta chains listed below, sequenced in a study of tumor-infiltrating lymphocytes in primary liver carcinoma (dated by TCRdb to between 2016 and 2019). The instrument was an Illumina HiSeq 2500. TCRbeta-specific cDNA was reverse-transcribed from approximately 460 ng total RNA using a constant-region primer and ProtoScript II reverse transcriptase. TCRbeta libraries were built with three nested multiplex PCR rounds, a slightly modified ARM-PCR procedure. The first two PCR rounds used multiplex TRBV1-TRBV30 forward primers with a Cbeta reverse primer, each for approximately 11 cycles. TCRdb applied fastp at Q25 and MiXCR to the public reads, then kept only in-frame beta chains. Each CDR3 protein appears once, grouped with its most common genes and DNA. The sample table contains about 330,000 distinct CDR3 sequences; only one count was recorded for around three fifths of them. 5.5% to 8% of the sample lies in the top ten.

RNA from unsorted whole blood was extracted with TRIzol reagent, and germline DNA was obtained with the DNeasy Blood & Tissue kit. The sequencing sample was made of peripheral blood. The receptors originated from a man aged 40-55 years with primary liver carcinoma and hepatitis B virus infection.

V and J are TRBV10-1 and TRBJ2-7, with 10 bases identical to TRBD2. Germline lookup yields CDR1 WNHNN and CDR2 SYGVQD (reference sequence). The CDR3 loop spans 15 amino acids. The trim removed 0 bases at V and 3 bases at J, leaving 2 bases unmatched. CDR3 region: CASSESLAGVYEQYF. Here the CDR3 DNA reads TGCGCCAGCAGTGAGTCCCTAGCGGGAGTCTACGAGCAGTACTTC.

The count of this clonotype is one. One end of the junction varies from germline; a read error may be responsible. The V call is TRBV11-2, the J call TRBJ1-2; no clear D. Germline lookup yields CDR1 SGHAT and CDR2 FQNNGV. CDR3 length: 16 residues. The CDR3 loop reads CVSSLDSVAYSRGYTF. The CDR3 DNA reads as TGTGTCAGCAGCTTAGATTCGGTAGCCTATTCTCGAGGCTACACCTTC.

There are many counts of this clonotype. This rearrangement joins TRBV29-1 to TRBJ2-1; 8 bases line up with TRBD1. This CDR3 is built from 12 residues. Per the germline V gene, CDR1 is SQVTM and CDR2 is ANQGSEA. V lost 5 bases to trimming and J lost 9 bases; unmatched junction nucleotides: 6. CDR3 amino acids: CSVPSQGGEQFF. CDR3 in DNA: TGCAGCGTTCCCTCACAGGGGGGTGAGCAGTTCTTC.

As concerns this clonotype: One end of the junction varies from germline; a read error may be responsible. V and J are TRBV4-1 and TRBJ2-1; 8 nucleotides match TRBD1. Germline V lookup: CDR1 MGHRA, CDR2 YSYEKL. The CDR3 loop spans 13 amino acids. The CDR3 DNA reads as TGCGTCAGCAGCCAACTGACAGGGGATGATCAGTTCTTC. Translating gives CVSSQLTGDDQFF.

This clonotype was recorded a few times. The chain employs TRBV24-1 and TRBJ1-1; possible D gene TRBD1, 5 bases. The CDR3 is made up of 14 amino acids. Germline values: CDR1 KGHDR, CDR2 SFDVKD. V lost 4 bases and J 1 base, leaving 9 bases between the germline ends. The CDR3 protein is CATSDSTENTEAFF. CDR3 DNA: TGTGCCACCAGTGACTCGACAGAGAACACTGAAGCTTTCTTT.

Details on this clonotype: A much larger clone is a single base away; this may be a read error. The genes are TRBV6-5 and TRBJ2-1; 11 nucleotides match TRBD2. V gave up 5 bases and J gave up 5 bases; unmatched junction bases: 8. The CDR3 has 16 residues. Per germline, CDR1 MNHEY and CDR2 SVGAGI. The DNA for the CDR3 is TGTGCCAGCAGTCAAAAACTAGCGGGAGCCCACAATGAGCAGTTCTTC. It specifies CASSQKLAGAHNEQFF.

This chain links TRBV30 with TRBJ1-6, with 7 nucleotides matching TRBD1. CDR3 length: 15 residues. Germline V gene sequence: CDR1 GTSNPN, CDR2 SVGIG (reference sequence). V lost 3 bases, J lost 8 bases, and 10 bases stayed unmatched. The DNA for the CDR3 is TGTGCCTGGAGGGCCCCGACAGGGAAGGATTCACCCCTCCACTTT. Translated, it gives CAWRAPTGKDSPLHF.

This clonotype was counted at least ten times. Germline and junction disagree at one end, which may indicate a read error. J is TRBJ2-5 and V is TRBV11-2; D is tentatively TRBD1 or TRBD2 (5 bases each). The CDR3 spans 14 residues. CDR1 and CDR2 (germline): SGHAT, FQNNGV. CDR3 sequence reads: CASSLDPGRPVGDF. The CDR3 DNA reads TGTGCCAGCAGCTTAGATCCGGGACGCCCCGTAGGGGACTTC.

This clonotype was seen repeatedly, ten times or more. This chain joins TRBV6-2 or TRBV6-3 and TRBJ2-7, with D tentatively TRBD1 (6 bases). The ends were cut back, 6 bases at V and 4 bases at J, with 19 bases in the middle. This CDR3 region has 15 residues. Germline loops: CDR1 MNHEY, CDR2 SVGEGT. The CDR3 nucleotides are TGTGCCAGCAGAACCGGACACTACCAGGGGTACGAGCAGTACTTC. Translation: CASRTGHYQGYEQYF.

This chain links TRBV6-2 or TRBV6-3 with TRBJ2-7; D not resolved. Trimming took off 2 bases at V and 2 bases at J, with 7 bases between the two ends. In germline, CDR1 is MNHEY, CDR2 SVGEGT. The CDR3 has 13 residues. The DNA of the CDR3 is TGTGCCAGCAGTTACGGGCTAACCTACGAGCAGTACTTC. Encoded protein: CASSYGLTYEQYF.

To note about this clonotype: This clone may be a read error of a much larger clone one base away. The CDR3 DNA reads as TGTGCCAGCAGCACCTTTATGGAGGCGGCAGATACGCAGTATTTT. This translates into CASSTFMEAADTQYF. The J gene is TRBJ2-3, the V gene TRBV6-1; possibly TRBD2 for D (5 bases). The V gene lost 6 bases and the J gene lost 4 bases, with 17 bases spanning the gap. The CDR3 has 15 residues. The germline gives CDR1 MNHNS, CDR2 SASEGT.

The table lists this clonotype with many counts. The chain has TRBV30 and TRBJ2-2; a weak D match, TRBD1 (5 bases). The CDR3 sequence is 13 residues long. Per the germline V gene, CDR1 is GTSNPN and CDR2 is SVGIG (reference sequence). Trimming cost V 3 bases and J 5 bases, with 10 bases left between them. CDR3 sequence (DNA): TGTGCCTGGAGGGTCAGGGCGACCGGGGAGCTGTTTTTT. This gives the protein CAWRVRATGELFF.

This clonotype was seen only a few times. Its ends do not fully match the called genes, so a read error is possible. The gene calls are TRBV25-1 and TRBJ1-1; D is unresolved. Germline loops: CDR1 MGHDK, CDR2 SYGVNS. The CDR3 runs 12 residues. This CDR3 is CASSDSTTEAFF. CDR3 bases: TGTGCTAGCAGTGACTCAACTACAGAAGCTTTCTTT.

The sample holds many counts of this clonotype. V gene TRBV6-2 or TRBV6-3 combines with J gene TRBJ2-7, with 9 bases aligning to TRBD1. The CDR3 runs 17 residues. Germline loops: CDR1 MNHEY, CDR2 SVGEGT. J was trimmed by 4 bases and V by 7 bases; bases with no gene match: 17. CDR3 in DNA: TGTGCCAGCACCTACAATTCCGGGACAGGGTATTTGTACGAGCAGTACTTC. Encoded protein: CASTYNSGTGYLYEQYF.

V usage is TRBV11-3 and J usage is TRBJ2-1; 9 nucleotides match TRBD2. The CDR3 loop spans 15 amino acids. V shed 9 bases and J 2 bases; nucleotides not matched to a gene: 8. Germline CDR1 is SGHNT and CDR2 is YENEEA. In DNA, the CDR3 is TGTGCCAGTAGCGGGGGTCGGGGGGCCTACAATGAGCAGTTCTTC. Amino acid sequence: CASSGGRGAYNEQFF.

CDR3 sequence reads: CASSTHRPKRTGGRDQSSYNEQFF. CDR3 sequence (DNA): TGTGCCAGCAGCACCCACCGTCCAAAAAGGACTGGCGGGAGGGATCAAAGCTCCTACAATGAGCAGTTCTTC. The gene calls are TRBV6-9 and TRBJ2-1, with 9 bases matching TRBD2. The CDR3 is 24 residues long. Trimming at V came to 6 bases and at J to 0 bases, leaving 30 bases not matched to a gene. Germline CDR1 is MNHGY and CDR2 is SVAAGI.

This clonotype was observed a handful of times. The V gene is TRBV5-1, the J gene TRBJ1-1; D uncertain. Germline CDR1 SGHRS, CDR2 YFSETQ. The CDR3 loop spans 14 amino acids. V was clipped by 0 bases and J by 0 bases, with 6 bases between them. CDR3 bases: TGCGCCAGCAGCTTGGGCGTCGTGAACACTGAAGCTTTCTTT. Translated, it gives CASSLGVVNTEAFF.

In the case of this clonotype: One end of the junction varies from germline; a read error may be responsible. The chain couples TRBV6-5 to TRBJ1-4; D gene ambiguous. Germline-derived CDR1 and CDR2 are MNHEY and SVGAGI. The CDR3 totals 15 residues. The CDR3 coding sequence is TGTGCCATCAGTTATTACGGTGAAACTAATGAAAAACTGTTTTTT. Translation: CAISYYGETNEKLFF.

In this sample, this clonotype turned up many times. The gene calls are TRBV6-5 and TRBJ2-7; a weak D match, TRBD2 (5 bases). Trimming took 2 bases from V and 3 from J, leaving 11 bases between them. Germline CDR1 is MNHEY and CDR2 is SVGAGI. The CDR3 loop spans 14 amino acids. Here the CDR3 DNA reads TGTGCCAGCAGTTACGGTCAGCGGAACTACGAGCAGTACTTC. Residues: CASSYGQRNYEQYF.

In regard to this clonotype: One base away lies a much larger clone, so this may be a sequencing read error. The CDR3 region is CASSYTEEIDYGYTF. In nucleotides, the CDR3 is TGTGCCAGCAGTTACACGGAGGAGATAGACTATGGCTACACCTTC. The genes are TRBV6-5 and TRBJ1-2; D not certain. In germline, CDR1 is MNHEY, CDR2 SVGAGI. The CDR3 consists of 15 residues. Trimming cost V 2 bases and J 3 bases, with 13 bases left between them.

For this clonotype: It may be a read error: a sequence one base away is much more abundant. Here the CDR3 DNA reads TGTGCCATCAGTGAAGGCCCGGGCAGGGTAGGGACCCAGTACTTC. It translates to CAISEGPGRVGTQYF. The gene calls are TRBV10-3 and TRBJ2-5, with a possible D match to TRBD1 (5 bases). Germline lookup yields CDR1 ENHRY and CDR2 SYGVKD. Trimming stripped 3 bases from V and 7 bases from J, with 18 bases between. The CDR3 has 15 amino acids.

A word on this clonotype: A much larger clone differs by one base, so this may be a read error. The genes are TRBV6-5 and TRBJ1-4; 8 nucleotides align to TRBD1. The germline CDR1 and CDR2 sequences are MNHEY and SVGAGI. This CDR3 comprises 15 residues. With 2 bases clipped from V and 7 bases from J, the junction kept 6 bases outside the gene matches. Written as DNA, the CDR3 is TGTGCCAGCAGTTACCCGATACAGGGGGTTGAAAAACTGTTTTTT. It yields the protein CASSYPIQGVEKLFF.

Turning to this clonotype: It is unclear where the CDR3 begins or ends on the DNA, so no DNA is shown, and the CDR3 is as TCRdb lists it. V usage is TRBV28 and J usage is TRBJ2-7; TRBD2, as called in the table, went unchecked against the DNA. The CDR3 is made up of 14 amino acids, end residues included. Germline values: CDR1 MDHEN, CDR2 SYDVKM. CDR3 amino acids: CASSFVLVSYEQYF.

The CDR3 reads CASSQTDRASSYEQYF. CDR3 nucleotides: TGTGCCAGCAGTCAAACCGACAGGGCGAGCTCCTACGAGCAGTACTTC. This sequence joins TRBV6-5 and TRBJ2-7; 7 positions match TRBD1. The germline CDR1 and CDR2 sequences are MNHEY and SVGAGI. CDR3 length: 16 amino acids. After removal of 5 bases from V and 0 bases from J, the junction contained 10 bases not matched to a gene.

The count of this clonotype is one. Likely a read error: the CDR3 ends without its conserved phenylalanine or tryptophan. The genes are TRBV11-2 and TRBJ2-1, with 8 nucleotides matching TRBD2. Per the germline V gene, CDR1 is SGHAT and CDR2 is FQNNGV. There are 16 residues in the CDR3. V shed 5 bases and J 7 bases; nucleotides not matched to a gene: 13. For the CDR3, the DNA is TGTGCCAGCAGCCCCGAGGTTAGCGGGGTTCCAAATGAGCAGTTCCTC. Translating it yields CASSPEVSGVPNEQFL.

This chain's CDR3 is CASSLVSAYSNEQFF. CDR3 sequence (DNA): TGCGCCAGCAGCTTGGTGTCCGCGTACAGCAATGAGCAGTTCTTC. J is TRBJ2-1 and V is TRBV5-1; no reliable D call. The V end was cut by 0 bases, the J end by 6 bases, with 13 bases between. Germline V CDR1 and CDR2: SGHRS, YFSETQ. This CDR3 has 15 amino acids. The entire variable domain, with the rest obtained from reference TRBV5-1 and TRBJ2-1, is as follows: KAGVTQTPRYLIKTRGQQVTLSCSPISGHRSVSWYQQTPGQGLQFLFEYFSETQRNKGNFPGRFSGRQFSNSRSEMNVSTLELGDSALYLCASSLVSAYSNEQFFGPGTRLTVL.

Worth noting for this clonotype: No conserved phenylalanine or tryptophan ends this CDR3, so it is likely a read error. The rearrangement uses TRBV11-2 and TRBJ2-1, with D hard to call. The CDR3 sequence is 11 residues long. The germline V gene has CDR1 SGHAT and CDR2 FQNNGV. CDR3 residues: CASSFLGEQFI. In nucleotides, the CDR3 is TGTGCTAGCAGCTTTTTGGGTGAGCAGTTCATC.